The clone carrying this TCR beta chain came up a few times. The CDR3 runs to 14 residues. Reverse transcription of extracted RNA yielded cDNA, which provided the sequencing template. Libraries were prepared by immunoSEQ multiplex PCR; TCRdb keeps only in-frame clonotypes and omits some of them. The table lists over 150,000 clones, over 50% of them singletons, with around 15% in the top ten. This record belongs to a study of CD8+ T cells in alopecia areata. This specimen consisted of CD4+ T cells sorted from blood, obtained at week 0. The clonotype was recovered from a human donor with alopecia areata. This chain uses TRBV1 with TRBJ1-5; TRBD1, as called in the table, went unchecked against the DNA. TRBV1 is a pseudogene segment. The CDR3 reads CTSRQGDGNQPQHF. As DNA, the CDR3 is TGCACCAGCCGACAGGGGGATGGCAATCAGCCCCAGCATTTT.